The present T cell receptor beta chain was sequenced within a study of cytomegalovirus exposure and HLA in healthy donors. Germline lookup yields CDR1 LGHNA and CDR2 YSLEER. The CDR3 loop spans 18 amino acids. The junction had 4 bases not matched to a gene; V was cut back by 1 base and J by 1 base. 60 Vbeta and 13 Jbeta primers were used in PCR. TCRdb's table, derived via immunoSEQ multiplex PCR, lists solely in-frame clones and lacks some. This table holds 180,000 or so clones. The clonotype comes from a woman between 18 and 29 years old in good health and CMV-seropositive. The sequencing sample was made of PBMCs. V is TRBV4-3 and J is TRBJ2-3, with 14 bases fitting TRBD2. Here the CDR3 DNA reads TGCGCCAGCAGCCAAGGGCAGGGACTAGCGGGGGGCACAGATACGCAGTATTTT. This codes for CASSQGQGLAGGTDTQYF.